This T cell receptor beta chain stems from a study of T cell responses to AZD1222 COVID-19 vaccine. The study's findings and limits: Only a handful of AZD1222 recipients, roughly six in all, had baseline seropositivity. The study found vaccine-associated CD4 TCRs spanning spike, dominant at 160-218 and 743-854.

Profiled with immunoSEQ multiplex PCR; TCRdb holds only in-frame clones, not every one. The data contain tens of thousands of clones, less than 95% of them singletons. On this clone itself: Its antigen is not identified.

This CDR3 comprises 11 residues. Trimming pared 5 bases from V and 7 bases from J, leaving 6 bases between. The germline V gene encodes CDR1 SGHTA and CDR2 FQGNSA. J is TRBJ2-1 and V is TRBV7-2; no firm D call. This receptor was identified in an adult who received the AZD1222 COVID-19 vaccine. Sequenced material: peripheral blood, taken 28 days after the second AZD1222 dose. The DNA of the CDR3 is TGTGCCAGCAGCCCCGGGAATGAGCAGTTCTTC. This gives the protein CASSPGNEQFF.